This TCR beta chain is drawn from a study of T cell changes during pregnancy in multiple sclerosis. Clones were sequenced by immunoSEQ multiplex PCR, and TCRdb holds only the in-frame ones, with some missing. There are some 60,000 clones in the sample; about 91% occur only once, and about 0.85% lies in the top ten. Per germline, CDR1 MNHEY and CDR2 SMNVEV (reference sequence). This CDR3 comprises 14 residues. V gave up 4 bases and J gave up 6 bases, with 15 bases separating them. Sequencing was performed on peripheral blood, taken before pregnancy. This clonotype was obtained from a female donor with multiple sclerosis, enrolled in a pregnancy study. J is TRBJ1-1 and V is TRBV27, with a tentative D call TRBD1 (6 bases). The CDR3 protein is CASSWGPQGAEAFF. Here the CDR3 DNA reads TGTGCCAGCAGTTGGGGGCCACAGGGAGCTGAAGCTTTCTTT.